The entry that follows covers one T cell receptor beta chain sequence. Its matching antigen is unknown. The sample is drawn from a study of shared clonotypes between healthy human individuals. Study-wide results and caveats: Sorted-subset sequencing was shown by rarefaction to be incomplete despite large depth.

Using 200 ng DNA, about 30,000 T cell genomes, the sorted-subset replicate PCRs were run. Method: immunoSEQ multiplex PCR; TCRdb's copy keeps in-frame clones and lacks some. The sample records over a million clones, about 84% being singletons. This CDR3 region has 14 residues. Deletions cut 4 bases from V and 4 bases from J, with 12 bases between. Germline-derived CDR1 and CDR2 are KGHSH and LQKENI. The sequence was collected from a man younger than 30 in good health. Some clones in this sample may be carry-over from other donors' samples. J is TRBJ2-3 and V is TRBV18; D tentatively fits TRBD1 or TRBD2 (5 bases each). The sample consisted of memory CD4+ T cells from PBMCs. Subset of the sample: CD45RA-negative fraction. The CDR3 DNA is TGTGCCAGCTCACGGGACGTTCATCCAGATACGCAGTATTTT. This gives the protein CASSRDVHPDTQYF.